These T cell receptor beta chains were read from a single sample in a study of blood T cell repertoires in COVID-19. Data came from immunoSEQ multiplex PCR; TCRdb stores just in-frame clones and leaves some out. The sample has approximately 32,000 clones; about nine tenths are singletons. Sequencing input: peripheral blood. Source of these receptors: a man between 60 and 75 years old with active COVID-19. Both conserved end residues are part of each CDR3. A D gene is named only where the DNA matches it firmly. Rows give clone size only sometimes, using once, few, many, or a class for an expanded clone.

clone_size	v_call	d_call	j_call	cdr3_nt	cdr3_aa
NA	TRBV18	NA	TRBJ1-1	TGTGCCAGCTCACGCCCTGAGGGGAACACTGAAGCTTTCTTT	CASSRPEGNTEAFF
NA	TRBV3-1/TRBV3-2	TRBD2	TRBJ2-5	TGTGCCAGCAGCCAGCCCGGGGGGGGGCGGGAGACCCAGTACTTC	CASSQPGGGRETQYF
few	TRBV27	TRBD2	TRBJ2-7	TGTGCCAGCACGATTAGTAGCGGGCCTAACTACGAGCAGTACTTC	CASTISSGPNYEQYF
NA	TRBV27	NA	TRBJ1-2	TGTGCCAGCAGTCCCACGACGGCAGGGGAGTATGGCTACACCTTC	CASSPTTAGEYGYTF
NA	TRBV13	NA	TRBJ2-1	TGTGCCAGCAGCCGTCTAGCGAGTTCTGAGCAGTTCTTC	CASSRLASSEQFF
NA	TRBV7-9	TRBD2	TRBJ2-1	TGTGCCAGCAGCTCCAGCGACGCTAGCGGGAGTTGGACCTACAATGAGCAGTTCTTC	CASSSSDASGSWTYNEQFF
NA	TRBV5-4	NA	TRBJ2-5	TGTGCCAGCACCACTGGGGGCGGAGAGACCCAGTACTTC	CASTTGGGETQYF
NA	TRBV29-1	NA	TRBJ2-7	TGCAGCGTTCTCCAGGAGGGCGAGCAGTACTTC	CSVLQEGEQYF
NA	TRBV4-3	TRBD2	TRBJ2-3	TGCGCCAGCAGCCACAGAGCCCCCCTAGCGGCGGGAGATACGCAGTATTTT	CASSHRAPLAAGDTQYF
NA	TRBV5-1	TRBD1	TRBJ2-7	TGCGCCAGCAGCTTGGATCCAGGGGGCTCCTACGAGCAGTACTTC	CASSLDPGGSYEQYF